This TCR beta chain was captured by sequencing in a study of CD8+ T cells in alopecia areata. Across the study: Those patients who were treated received oral tofacitinib, which was given at 5 to 10 mg twice daily for moderate-to-severe alopecia areata.

Germline CDR1 PRHDT, CDR2 FYEKMQ (reference sequence). Trimming took 3 bases from V and 3 from J; bases not matched to a gene: 5. The CDR3 covers 14 residues. Treatment reported: oral pan-JAK inhibitor, 5-10 mg twice daily. The sequencing template was cDNA reverse transcribed from extracted RNA. Measured with immunoSEQ multiplex PCR; TCRdb has only the in-frame clones, and not every one. Here the sample spans 150,000 to 200,000 clones, around 51% being singletons. The material sequenced was CD8+ T cells sorted from blood, taken at week 52, from a patient treated with tofacitinib. The TCR comes from a human donor with alopecia areata. This chain links TRBV13 with TRBJ2-7; 7 bases are a match to TRBD2. CDR3 nucleotide sequence: TGTGCCAGCAGCTTTGGGCGGGGGTTCTACGAGCAGTACTTC. Amino acid sequence: CASSFGRGFYEQYF.